These 10 T cell receptor beta chains were all obtained from the same sample, sequenced in a study of blood T cell repertoires in COVID-19. The data were produced by immunoSEQ multiplex PCR, yet TCRdb's version contains in-frame clones alone and is incomplete. The top ten hold around 3.2% of the sample, which has under 300,000 clones, roughly 77% seen once. The sample was peripheral blood. These receptors were collected from a woman older than 75 with acute or convalescent COVID-19.

This chain joins TRBV29-1 and TRBJ1-4, with 11 nucleotides matching TRBD1. The trim removed 7 bases at V and 8 bases at J, leaving 6 bases unmatched. The CDR3 has 13 residues. CDR1 is SQVTM and CDR2 is ANQGSEA in the germline V gene. CDR3 region: CSAPGQGGEKLFF. The CDR3 region has the DNA TGCAGCGCACCGGGACAGGGGGGCGAAAAACTGTTTTTT.

The chain is built from TRBV6-5 and TRBJ1-5, with TRBD1 as a possible D gene (5 bases). V lost 0 bases and J lost 1, with 10 bases in between. The germline CDR1 and CDR2 sequences are MNHEY and SVGAGI. The CDR3 totals 16 residues. The CDR3 loop reads CASSYSVAGSNQPQHF. The DNA of the CDR3 is TGTGCCAGCAGTTACTCGGTGGCAGGGAGCAATCAGCCCCAGCATTTT.

The chain has TRBV3-1 (or the pseudogene TRBV3-2) and TRBJ2-3, with a tentative D call TRBD1 (6 bases). The CDR3 is 15 residues long. Per the germline V gene, CDR1 is LGHDT and CDR2 is YNNKEL (reference sequence). V was shortened by 10 bases and J by 3 bases, with 20 bases between the two germline ends. The CDR3 loop is CATSTTTGMTDTQYF. CDR3 sequence (DNA): TGTGCCACCTCTACGACTACAGGGATGACAGATACGCAGTATTTT.

This clone was counted many times. The rearrangement links TRBV5-1 to TRBJ2-2, with 8 bases fitting TRBD2. This CDR3 has 17 amino acids. Germline assignment: CDR1 SGHRS and CDR2 YFSETQ. V lost 0 bases and J lost 8; bases outside the gene matches: 12. This CDR3 is CASSLAPPGGTPGELFF. The CDR3, as DNA: TGCGCCAGCAGCTTGGCCCCTCCGGGGGGGACCCCTGGGGAGCTGTTTTTT.

The chain carries TRBV5-6 and TRBJ2-2, with 7 nucleotides matching TRBD1. V was clipped by 2 bases and J by 7 bases; unmatched bases: 11. This CDR3 is 16 amino acids long. Germline loops: CDR1 SGHDT, CDR2 YYEEEE. The CDR3 nucleotides are TGTGCCAGCAGCTTACCCCTCGGGACAGAGTTCGGGGAGCTGTTTTTT. Translated, it gives CASSLPLGTEFGELFF.

This clone has only one observation. J is TRBJ2-7 and V is TRBV7-8; a weak D match, TRBD2 (5 bases). There are 14 residues in the CDR3. Germline assignment: CDR1 SGHVS and CDR2 FQNEAQ. Trimming took off 10 bases at V and 6 bases at J, with 22 bases between the two ends. CDR3 DNA: TGTGCCACGGCACCTCTTAGTCGGGGAAGCGAGCAGTACTTC. Translated, it gives CATAPLSRGSEQYF.

The chain recombines TRBV27 with TRBJ2-2, with 7 bases aligning to TRBD1. V was clipped by 5 bases and J by 3 bases; unmatched bases: 9. CDR1 and CDR2 (germline): MNHEY, SMNVEV (reference sequence). This CDR3 spans 16 amino acids. This chain's CDR3 is CASSRWGQRYTGELFF. Here the CDR3 DNA reads TGTGCCAGCAGTAGGTGGGGACAGCGATACACCGGGGAGCTGTTTTTT.

The J gene is TRBJ2-1, the V gene TRBV24-1, with TRBD1 as a possible D gene (5 bases). The germline CDR1 and CDR2 sequences are KGHDR and SFDVKD. Between the trimmed V and J ends, which lost 4 bases and 7 bases, there was a span of 7 bases. The CDR3 is 12 amino acids. The CDR3: CATSESGNEQFF. The CDR3 DNA follows: TGTGCCACCAGTGAGTCAGGGAATGAGCAGTTCTTC.

The V and J genes are TRBV2 and TRBJ2-5, with TRBD2 matching over 14 bases. CDR3 size: 17 residues. Trimming cost V 5 bases and J 5 bases; bases outside gene matches: 10. CDR1 and CDR2 (germline): SNHLY, FYNNEI. The CDR3 DNA follows: TGTGCCAGCAGTCGAGGGACTAGCGGGAGAGGGAGGGAGACCCAGTACTTC. Translation: CASSRGTSGRGRETQYF. Full variable domain (rest looked up from reference TRBV2 and TRBJ2-5): EPEVTQTPSHQVTQMGQEVILRCVPISNHLYFYWYRQILGQKVEFLVSFYNNEISEKSEIFDDQFSVERPDGSNFTLKIRSTKLEDSAMYFCASSRGTSGRGRETQYFGPGTRLLVL.

The V gene is TRBV9, the J gene TRBJ2-1, with 13 bases lining up with TRBD2. The CDR3 loop spans 16 amino acids. With 3 bases clipped from V and 12 bases from J, the junction kept 12 bases outside the gene matches. Germline values: CDR1 SGDLS, CDR2 YYNGEE. The CDR3 DNA follows: TGTGCCAGCAGCGCAGACGGGACTAGCGGGGCCTTGGCGCAGTTCTTC. Protein sequence: CASSADGTSGALAQFF. Complete variable domain (other parts from reference TRBV9 and TRBJ2-1): DSGVTQTPKHLITATGQRVTLRCSPRSGDLSVYWYQQSLDQGLQFLIQYYNGEERAKGNILERFSAQQFPDLHSELNLSSLELGDSALYFCASSADGTSGALAQFFGPGTRLTVL.